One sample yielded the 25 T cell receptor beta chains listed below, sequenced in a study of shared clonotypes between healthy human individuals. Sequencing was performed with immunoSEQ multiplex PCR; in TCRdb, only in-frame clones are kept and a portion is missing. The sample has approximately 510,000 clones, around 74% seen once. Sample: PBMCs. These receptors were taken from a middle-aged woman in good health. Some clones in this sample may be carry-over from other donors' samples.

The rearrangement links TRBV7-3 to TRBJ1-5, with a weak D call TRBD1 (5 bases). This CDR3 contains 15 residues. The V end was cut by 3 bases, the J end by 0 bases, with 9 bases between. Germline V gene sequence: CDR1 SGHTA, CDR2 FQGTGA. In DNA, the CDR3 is TGTGCCAGCAGCTTGACAGCTTATAGCAATCAGCCCCAGCATTTT. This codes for CASSLTAYSNQPQHF.

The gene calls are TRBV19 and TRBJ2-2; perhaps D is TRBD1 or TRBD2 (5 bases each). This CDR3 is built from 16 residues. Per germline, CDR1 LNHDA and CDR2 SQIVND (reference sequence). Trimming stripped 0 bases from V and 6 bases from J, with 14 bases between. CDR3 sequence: CASSIDGRGAPGELFF. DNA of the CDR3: TGTGCCAGTAGTATAGACGGTAGAGGGGCCCCCGGGGAGCTGTTTTTT.

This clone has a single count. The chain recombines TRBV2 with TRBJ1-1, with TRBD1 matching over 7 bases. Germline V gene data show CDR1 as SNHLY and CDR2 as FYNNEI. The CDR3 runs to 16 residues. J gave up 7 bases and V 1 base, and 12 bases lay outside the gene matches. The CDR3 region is CASSEVSAGGGGEAFF. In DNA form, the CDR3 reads TGTGCCAGCAGTGAAGTTTCCGCAGGGGGGGGAGGTGAAGCTTTCTTT.

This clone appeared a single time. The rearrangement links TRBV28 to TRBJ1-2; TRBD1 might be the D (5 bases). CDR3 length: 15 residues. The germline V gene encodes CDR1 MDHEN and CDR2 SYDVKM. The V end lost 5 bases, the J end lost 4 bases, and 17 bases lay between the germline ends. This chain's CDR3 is CASSPFLGELYGYTF. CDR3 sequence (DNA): TGTGCCAGCAGTCCATTTTTGGGGGAACTCTATGGCTACACCTTC.

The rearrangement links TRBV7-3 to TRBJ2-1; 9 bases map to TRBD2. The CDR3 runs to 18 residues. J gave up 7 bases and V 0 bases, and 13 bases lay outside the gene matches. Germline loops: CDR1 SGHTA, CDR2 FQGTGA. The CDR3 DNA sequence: TGTGCCAGCAGCTTAACGGCAGTAAGTAGCGGGAGAGGAAATGAGCAGTTCTTC. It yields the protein CASSLTAVSSGRGNEQFF.

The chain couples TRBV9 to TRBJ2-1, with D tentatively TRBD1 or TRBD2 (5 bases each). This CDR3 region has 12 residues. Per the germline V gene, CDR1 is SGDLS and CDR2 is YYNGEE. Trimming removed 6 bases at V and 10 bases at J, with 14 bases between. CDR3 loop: CASNRGETEQFF. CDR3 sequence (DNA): TGTGCCAGCAACCGAGGGGAGACCGAGCAGTTCTTC.

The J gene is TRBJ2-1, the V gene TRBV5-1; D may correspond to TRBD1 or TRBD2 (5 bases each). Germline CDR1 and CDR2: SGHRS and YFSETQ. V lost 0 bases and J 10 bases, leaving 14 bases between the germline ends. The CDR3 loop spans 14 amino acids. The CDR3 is CASSLDPAGDEQFF. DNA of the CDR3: TGCGCCAGCAGCTTGGACCCCGCCGGGGACGAGCAGTTCTTC.

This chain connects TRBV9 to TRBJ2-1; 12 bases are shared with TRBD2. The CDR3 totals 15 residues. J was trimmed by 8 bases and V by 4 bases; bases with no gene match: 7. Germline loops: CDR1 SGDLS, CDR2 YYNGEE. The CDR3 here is CASSFRLAGADEQFF. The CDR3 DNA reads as TGTGCCAGCAGCTTCCGACTAGCGGGAGCGGATGAGCAGTTCTTC. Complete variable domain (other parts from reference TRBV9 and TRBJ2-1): DSGVTQTPKHLITATGQRVTLRCSPRSGDLSVYWYQQSLDQGLQFLIQYYNGEERAKGNILERFSAQQFPDLHSELNLSSLELGDSALYFCASSFRLAGADEQFFGPGTRLTVL.

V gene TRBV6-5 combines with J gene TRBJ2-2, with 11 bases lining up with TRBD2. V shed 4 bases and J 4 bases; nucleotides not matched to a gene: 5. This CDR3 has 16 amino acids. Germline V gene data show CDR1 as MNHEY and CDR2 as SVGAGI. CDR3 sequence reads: CASSLVAGGGTGELFF. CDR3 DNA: TGTGCCAGCAGTTTGGTAGCGGGAGGGGGCACCGGGGAGCTGTTTTTT.

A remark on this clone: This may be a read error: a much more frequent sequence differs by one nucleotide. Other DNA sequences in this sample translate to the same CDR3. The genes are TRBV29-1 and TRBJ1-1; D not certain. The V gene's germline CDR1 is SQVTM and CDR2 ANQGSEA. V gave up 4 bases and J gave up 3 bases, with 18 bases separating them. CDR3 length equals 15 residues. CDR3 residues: CSVAPHGERDTEAFF. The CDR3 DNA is TGCAGCGTTGCCCCGCATGGAGAGCGGGACACTGAAGCTTTCTTT.

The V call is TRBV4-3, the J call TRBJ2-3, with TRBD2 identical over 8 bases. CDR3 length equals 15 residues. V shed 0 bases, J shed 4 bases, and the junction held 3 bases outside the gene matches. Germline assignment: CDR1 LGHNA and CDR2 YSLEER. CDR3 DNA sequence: TGCGCCAGCAGCCAAGACACTAGCGGCCCAGATACGCAGTATTTT. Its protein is CASSQDTSGPDTQYF.

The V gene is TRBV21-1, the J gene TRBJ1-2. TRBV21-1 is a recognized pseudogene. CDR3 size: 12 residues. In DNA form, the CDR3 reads TGTGCCAGTTCCGGGGGGGGATATGGCTACACCTTC. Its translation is CASSGGGYGYTF.

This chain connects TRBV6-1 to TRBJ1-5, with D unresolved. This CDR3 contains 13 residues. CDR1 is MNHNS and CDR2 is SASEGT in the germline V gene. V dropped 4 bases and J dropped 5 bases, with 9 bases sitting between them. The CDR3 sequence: CASSATRDQPQHF. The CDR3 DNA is TGTGCCAGCAGTGCAACCCGAGATCAGCCCCAGCATTTT.

The CDR3 DNA follows: TGTGCCAGCAGCCAGGGACAGGCAAACACCATATATTTT. It is translated as CASSQGQANTIYF. The chain combines TRBV11-2 with TRBJ1-3, with 8 positions matching TRBD1. V shed 5 bases and J 6 bases; nucleotides not matched to a gene: 3. From germline, CDR1 is SGHAT and CDR2 FQNNGV. The CDR3 sequence is 13 residues long. The complete variable domain, with remaining parts taken from reference TRBV11-2 and TRBJ1-3, reads EAGVAQSPRYKIIEKRQSVAFWCNPISGHATLYWYQQILGQGPKLLIQFQNNGVVDDSQLPKDRFSAERLKGVDSTLKIQPAKLEDSAVYLCASSQGQANTIYFGEGSWLTVV.

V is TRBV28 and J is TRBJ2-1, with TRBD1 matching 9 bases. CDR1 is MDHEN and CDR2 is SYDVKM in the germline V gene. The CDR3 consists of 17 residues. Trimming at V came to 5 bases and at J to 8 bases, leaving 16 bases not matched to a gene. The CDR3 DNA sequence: TGTGCCAGCAGTACAACAGGGGGCGGCTACGTTGTCGATGAGCAGTTCTTC. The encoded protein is CASSTTGGGYVVDEQFF.

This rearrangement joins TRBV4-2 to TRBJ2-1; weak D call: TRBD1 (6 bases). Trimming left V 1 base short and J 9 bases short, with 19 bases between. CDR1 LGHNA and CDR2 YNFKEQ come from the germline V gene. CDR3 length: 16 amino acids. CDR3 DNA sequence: TGTGCCAGCAGCCAAGGAGGTGGGCCAGGGGTAGCTGAGCAGTTCTTC. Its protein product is CASSQGGGPGVAEQFF.

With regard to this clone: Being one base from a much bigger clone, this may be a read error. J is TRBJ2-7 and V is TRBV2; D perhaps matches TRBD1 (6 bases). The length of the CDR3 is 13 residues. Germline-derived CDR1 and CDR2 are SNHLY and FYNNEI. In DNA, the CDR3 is TGTGCCAGCAGTGTTACAGGGAACGGCGAGCGGTACTTC. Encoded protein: CASSVTGNGERYF.

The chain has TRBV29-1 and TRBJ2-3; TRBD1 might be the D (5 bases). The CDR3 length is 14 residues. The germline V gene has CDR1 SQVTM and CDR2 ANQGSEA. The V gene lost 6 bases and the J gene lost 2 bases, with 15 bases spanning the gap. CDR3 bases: TGCAGCGTCCCTAAAGGGGCGCTCACAGATACGCAGTATTTT. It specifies CSVPKGALTDTQYF.

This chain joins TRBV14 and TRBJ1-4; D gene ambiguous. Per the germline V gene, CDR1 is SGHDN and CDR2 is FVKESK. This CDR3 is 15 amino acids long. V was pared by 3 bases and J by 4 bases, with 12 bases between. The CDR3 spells CASSQAGKLNEKLFF. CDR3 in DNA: TGTGCCAGCAGCCAGGCCGGGAAACTTAATGAAAAACTGTTTTTT.

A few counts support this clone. The CDR3 region is CASSPPGAGLGAFF. The CDR3 DNA is TGTGCCAGCAGCCCCCCGGGTGCAGGCCTCGGAGCTTTCTTT. This sequence joins TRBV6-6 and TRBJ1-1; D not resolved. The germline CDR1 and CDR2 sequences are MNHNY and SVGAGI (reference sequence). The V end was cut by 6 bases, the J end by 10 bases, with 21 bases between. The CDR3 loop spans 14 amino acids.

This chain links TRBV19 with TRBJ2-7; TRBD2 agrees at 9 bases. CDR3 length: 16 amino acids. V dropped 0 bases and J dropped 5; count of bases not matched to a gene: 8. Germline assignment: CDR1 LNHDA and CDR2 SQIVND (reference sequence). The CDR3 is CASSIDNSGRGDEQYF. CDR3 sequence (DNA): TGTGCCAGTAGTATAGATAATAGCGGGAGAGGCGACGAGCAGTACTTC.

The CDR3 nucleotides are TGCGCCAGCAGCTTGAGCTCAAGGGACACCGGGGAGCTGTTTTTT. Translating it yields CASSLSSRDTGELFF. This chain joins TRBV5-1 and TRBJ2-2; no reliable D call. Trimming left V 1 base short and J 3 bases short, with 10 bases between. The germline V gene has CDR1 SGHRS and CDR2 YFSETQ. This CDR3 is built from 15 residues.

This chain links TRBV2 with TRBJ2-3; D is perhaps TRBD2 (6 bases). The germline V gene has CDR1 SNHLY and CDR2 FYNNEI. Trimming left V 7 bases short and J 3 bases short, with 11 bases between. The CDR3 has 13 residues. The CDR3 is CASKREVTDTQYF. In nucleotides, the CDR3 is TGTGCCAGCAAAAGGGAGGTAACAGATACGCAGTATTTT.

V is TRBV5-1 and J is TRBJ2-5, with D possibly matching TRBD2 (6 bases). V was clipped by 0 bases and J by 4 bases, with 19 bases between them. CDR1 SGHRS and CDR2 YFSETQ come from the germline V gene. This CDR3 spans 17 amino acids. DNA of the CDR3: TGCGCCAGCAGCTTGGCCGGATCCGCGGGATTCCCAGAGACCCAGTACTTC. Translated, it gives CASSLAGSAGFPETQYF.

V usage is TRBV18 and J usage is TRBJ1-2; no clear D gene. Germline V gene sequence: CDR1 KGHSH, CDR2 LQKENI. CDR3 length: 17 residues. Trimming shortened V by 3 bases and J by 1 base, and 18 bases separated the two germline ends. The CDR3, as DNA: TGTGCCAGCTCACCGCCCCCTAACGACGGAAATAACTATGGCTACACCTTC. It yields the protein CASSPPPNDGNNYGYTF. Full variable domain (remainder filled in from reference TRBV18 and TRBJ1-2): NAGVMQNPRHLVRRRGQEARLRCSPMKGHSHVYWYRQLPEEGLKFMVYLQKENIIDESGMPKERFSAEFPKEGPSILRIQQVVRGDSAAYFCASSPPPNDGNNYGYTFGSGTRLTVV.